The rows below give T cell receptor beta chains drawn from one sample of a study of blood T cell repertoires in COVID-19. TCRdb's copy holds only in-frame clones and misses some; the assay was immunoSEQ multiplex PCR. The table has fewer than 350,000 clones, 81% seen once. Sequencing used peripheral blood. The source is a woman aged 55-70 years with active or convalescent COVID-19. Each CDR3 is given with its conserved first and last residue. Each record gives: V gene, J gene, CDR3 protein.

V gene: TRBV27; J gene: TRBJ2-2; CDR3 protein: CATGVAGAGELFF
V gene: TRBV4-3; J gene: TRBJ1-4; CDR3 protein: CASSQDGRSNEKLFF
V gene: TRBV19; J gene: TRBJ1-5; CDR3 protein: CASTPGQGGNQPQHF
V gene: TRBV6-5; J gene: TRBJ2-7; CDR3 protein: CASSYGKLAGLYEQYF
V gene: TRBV6-6; J gene: TRBJ1-1; CDR3 protein: CASSYSRTVNTEAFF
V gene: TRBV6-4; J gene: TRBJ1-3; CDR3 protein: CASSETWGGLSGNTIYF
V gene: TRBV19; J gene: TRBJ2-5; CDR3 protein: CASSMIQGGSETQYF
V gene: TRBV6-2/TRBV6-3; J gene: TRBJ2-1; CDR3 protein: CASSQRDSFEQFF
V gene: TRBV19; J gene: TRBJ1-5; CDR3 protein: CASSSHYNQPQHF
V gene: TRBV7-2; J gene: TRBJ2-3; CDR3 protein: CASSLWGGGFDTQYF
V gene: TRBV19; J gene: TRBJ1-6; CDR3 protein: CASSITGTGAPLHF
V gene: TRBV12-5; J gene: TRBJ1-5; CDR3 protein: CASGLIQGSSMPQHF
V gene: TRBV28; J gene: TRBJ1-4; CDR3 protein: CASSGGAGHEKLFF
V gene: TRBV20-1; J gene: TRBJ2-1; CDR3 protein: CRLAGEVEQFF
V gene: TRBV7-2; J gene: TRBJ2-3; CDR3 protein: CASSLVVGSTDTQYF
V gene: TRBV6-5; J gene: TRBJ2-3; CDR3 protein: CASSYFFSDTQYF
V gene: TRBV5-6; J gene: TRBJ2-7; CDR3 protein: CASSLTGTYEQYF
V gene: TRBV6-5; J gene: TRBJ1-6; CDR3 protein: CASRLTGEDSPLHF